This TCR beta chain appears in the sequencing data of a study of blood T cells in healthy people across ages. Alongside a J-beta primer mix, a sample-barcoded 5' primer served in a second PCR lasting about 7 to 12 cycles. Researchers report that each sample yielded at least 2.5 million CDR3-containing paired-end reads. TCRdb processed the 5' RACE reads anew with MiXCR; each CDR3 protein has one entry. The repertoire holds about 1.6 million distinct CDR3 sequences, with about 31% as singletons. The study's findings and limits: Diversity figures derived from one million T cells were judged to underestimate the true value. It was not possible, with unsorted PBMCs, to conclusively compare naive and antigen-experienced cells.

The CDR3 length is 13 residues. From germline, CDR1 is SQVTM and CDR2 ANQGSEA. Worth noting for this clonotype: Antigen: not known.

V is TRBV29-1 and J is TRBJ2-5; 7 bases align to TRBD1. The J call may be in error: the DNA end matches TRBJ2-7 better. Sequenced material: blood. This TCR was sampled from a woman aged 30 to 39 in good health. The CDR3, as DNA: TGCAGCGTCACGAGACAGGGTCGAGGCGAGCAGTACTTC. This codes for CSVTRQGRGEQYF.